The 14 T cell receptor beta chains below were found in one sample sequenced in a study of lymphopenia after photon versus proton radiotherapy. Sequencing was performed with immunoSEQ multiplex PCR; in TCRdb, only in-frame clones are kept and a portion is missing. The sample yields around 24,000 clones, approximately 85% seen once. The source was peripheral blood, collected from a patient treated with photon-based radiotherapy. These receptors originate from a man aged 25-40 years with gastric cancer.

This chain joins TRBV19 and TRBJ2-3; 13 bases are shared with TRBD2. The CDR3 consists of 15 residues. The germline gives CDR1 LNHDA, CDR2 SQIVND (reference sequence). The V gene end was trimmed by 7 bases and the J gene end by 0 bases; junction bases not matched to a gene: 1. The chain's CDR3 is CASMTSGGSTDTQYF. The CDR3 coding sequence is TGTGCCAGTATGACTAGCGGGGGGAGCACAGATACGCAGTATTTT.

This clone was seen only a few times. The chain couples TRBV7-9 to TRBJ2-2, with D tentatively TRBD1 (5 bases). The germline V gene encodes CDR1 SEHNR and CDR2 FQNEAQ (reference sequence). The V end was cut by 2 bases, the J end by 6 bases, with 10 bases between. The CDR3 is 14 residues long. Here the CDR3 reads CASSLQGGAGELFF. The CDR3, as DNA: TGTGCCAGCAGCTTACAGGGTGGTGCCGGGGAGCTGTTTTTT.

The rearrangement links TRBV19 to TRBJ2-7; TRBD1 matches 11 bases. Germline V CDR1 and CDR2: LNHDA, SQIVND (reference sequence). The CDR3 contains 14 residues. V was clipped by 4 bases and J by 7 bases; unmatched bases: 6. CDR3 loop: CASSTDRGLGEQYF. The CDR3 coding sequence is TGTGCCAGTAGTACGGACAGGGGGCTGGGTGAGCAGTACTTC.

V usage is TRBV4-2 and J usage is TRBJ2-2; D is undetermined. Germline V gene sequence: CDR1 LGHNA, CDR2 YNFKEQ. The V end lost 0 bases, the J end lost 7 bases, and 9 bases lay between the germline ends. The CDR3 is 14 residues long. The DNA of the CDR3 is TGTGCCAGCAGCCAAGATCTGTACGGCGGGGAGCTGTTTTTT. Its protein is CASSQDLYGGELFF.

V is TRBV4-1 and J is TRBJ2-5; TRBD1 is a possible D gene (5 bases). With 0 bases removed from V and 1 base from J, the gap between germline ends came to 12 bases. The CDR3 covers 16 residues. Germline lookup yields CDR1 MGHRA and CDR2 YSYEKL. The CDR3 bases are TGCGCCAGCAGCCAAGATCCCTGGACATCCCAAGAGACCCAGTACTTC. Translated: CASSQDPWTSQETQYF.

This sequence joins TRBV18 and TRBJ2-5; D remains unclear. The germline V gene has CDR1 KGHSH and CDR2 LQKENI. CDR3 length: 14 residues. The V and J ends lost 2 bases and 2 bases respectively, with 9 bases between them. The chain's CDR3 is CASSPNREQETQYF. For the CDR3, the DNA is TGTGCCAGCTCACCAAATAGGGAACAAGAGACCCAGTACTTC.

The rearrangement uses TRBV11-3 and TRBJ2-2; no reliable D call. The germline V and J ends were trimmed by 6 bases and 1 base, with 3 bases remaining between them. There are 12 residues in the CDR3. Germline V gene sequence: CDR1 SGHNT, CDR2 YENEEA. The CDR3 DNA is TGTGCCAGCAGTGGGAACACCGGGGAGCTGTTTTTT. Translating it yields CASSGNTGELFF.

The genes are TRBV5-1 and TRBJ2-5; TRBD2 matches at 10 bases. CDR1 is SGHRS, CDR2 YFSETQ, per germline. The V segment lost 4 bases and the J segment 1 base; nucleotides outside the gene matches: 4. The CDR3 is 15 residues long. The CDR3 nucleotides read TGCGCCAGCAGCCTAGGACTAGCGGTCCAAGAGACCCAGTACTTC. Translated: CASSLGLAVQETQYF.

The chain links TRBV2 to TRBJ2-1, with 7 bases lining up with TRBD2. This CDR3 is 14 amino acids long. V lost 4 bases to trimming and J lost 4 bases; unmatched junction nucleotides: 4. The germline CDR1 and CDR2 sequences are SNHLY and FYNNEI. The CDR3 reads CASSVRELYNEQFF. As DNA, the CDR3 is TGTGCCAGCAGTGTGCGGGAGCTATACAATGAGCAGTTCTTC. Variable domain in full (rest from reference TRBV2 and TRBJ2-1): EPEVTQTPSHQVTQMGQEVILRCVPISNHLYFYWYRQILGQKVEFLVSFYNNEISEKSEIFDDQFSVERPDGSNFTLKIRSTKLEDSAMYFCASSVRELYNEQFFGPGTRLTVL.

This chain joins TRBV6-4 and TRBJ1-5; TRBD1 matches 11 bases. The CDR3 contains 15 residues. The V gene end was trimmed by 5 bases and the J gene end by 5 bases; junction bases not matched to a gene: 5. Germline V lookup: CDR1 MRHNA, CDR2 SNTAGT. The CDR3 reads CASSRTGGLYQPQHF. In nucleotides, the CDR3 is TGTGCCAGCAGTAGGACAGGGGGCCTTTATCAGCCCCAGCATTTT.

The rearrangement uses TRBV29-1 and TRBJ2-5; TRBD2 is a possible D gene (6 bases). The length of the CDR3 is 19 residues. Germline CDR1 and CDR2: SQVTM and ANQGSEA. Between the trimmed V and J ends, which lost 0 bases and 1 base, there was a span of 24 bases. The CDR3 is CSVEDGNPDYLGGQETQYF. The CDR3 DNA sequence: TGCAGCGTTGAAGATGGAAACCCGGACTATCTGGGGGGCCAAGAGACCCAGTACTTC.

This chain links TRBV13 with TRBJ2-7, with D unclear. CDR1 is PRHDT, CDR2 FYEKMQ, per germline (reference sequence). Deletions cut 7 bases from V and 2 bases from J, with 12 bases between. The CDR3 covers 13 residues. The CDR3, as DNA: TGTGCCAGCACCGCTGGGAAGACCTACGAGCAGTACTTC. Translation gives CASTAGKTYEQYF.

The rearrangement uses TRBV7-8 and TRBJ1-1; D is ambiguous. The CDR3 has 14 residues. Trimming took off 5 bases at V and 1 base at J, with 11 bases between the two ends. CDR1 is SGHVS, CDR2 FQNEAQ, per germline. The CDR3 region has the DNA TGTGCCAGCAGCAAAATGGCAGGGAACACTGAAGCTTTCTTT. This sequence encodes CASSKMAGNTEAFF.

This clone was counted between two and nine times. The gene calls are TRBV6-5 and TRBJ1-5, with a tentative D call TRBD1 (5 bases). Germline CDR1 reads MNHEY; CDR2 reads SVGAGI. The V and J ends lost 6 bases and 1 base respectively, with 7 bases between them. The CDR3 totals 13 residues. The CDR3 nucleotides are TGTGCCAGCAGGGGGGGAAGCAATCAGCCCCAGCATTTT. Encoded protein: CASRGGSNQPQHF.